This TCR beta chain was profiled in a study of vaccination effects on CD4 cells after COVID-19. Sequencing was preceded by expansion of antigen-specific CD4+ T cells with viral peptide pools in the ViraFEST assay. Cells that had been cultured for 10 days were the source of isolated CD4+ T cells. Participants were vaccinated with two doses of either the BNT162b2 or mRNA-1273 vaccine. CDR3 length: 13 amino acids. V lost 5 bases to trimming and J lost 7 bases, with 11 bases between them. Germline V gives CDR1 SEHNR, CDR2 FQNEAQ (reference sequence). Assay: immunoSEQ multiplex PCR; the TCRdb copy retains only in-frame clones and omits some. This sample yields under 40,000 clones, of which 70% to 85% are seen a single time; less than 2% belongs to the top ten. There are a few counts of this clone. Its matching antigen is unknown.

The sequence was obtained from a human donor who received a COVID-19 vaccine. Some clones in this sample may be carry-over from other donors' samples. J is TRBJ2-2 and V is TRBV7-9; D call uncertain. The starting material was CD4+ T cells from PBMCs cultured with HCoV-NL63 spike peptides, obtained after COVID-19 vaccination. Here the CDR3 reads CASSPLLIGELFF. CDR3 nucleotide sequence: TGTGCCAGCAGCCCCCTTTTGATCGGGGAGCTGTTTTTT.